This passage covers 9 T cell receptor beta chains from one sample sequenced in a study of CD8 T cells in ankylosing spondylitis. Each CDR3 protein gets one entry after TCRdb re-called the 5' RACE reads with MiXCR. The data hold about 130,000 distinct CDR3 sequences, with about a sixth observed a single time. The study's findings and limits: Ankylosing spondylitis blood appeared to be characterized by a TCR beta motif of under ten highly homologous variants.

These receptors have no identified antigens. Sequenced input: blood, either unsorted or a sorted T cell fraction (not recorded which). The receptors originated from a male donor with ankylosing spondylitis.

CDR3 DNA sequence: TGTGCCATCAGTGACCCCGGGACGAACGCCCCCGAGCAGTACTTC. This translates into CAISDPGTNAPEQYF. The chain carries TRBV10-3 and TRBJ2-7; the D gene could be TRBD1 or TRBD2 (5 bases each). V lost 3 bases, J lost 6 bases, and 18 bases lay in between. The CDR3 totals 15 residues. Germline V gene sequence: CDR1 ENHRY, CDR2 SYGVKD.

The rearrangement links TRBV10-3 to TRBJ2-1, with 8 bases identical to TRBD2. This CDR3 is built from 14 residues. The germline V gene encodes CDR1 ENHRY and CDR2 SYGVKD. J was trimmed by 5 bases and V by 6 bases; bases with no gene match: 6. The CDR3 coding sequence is TGTGCCATCAGCCCTAGCGGGTACGACAATGAGCAGTTCTTC. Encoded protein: CAISPSGYDNEQFF.

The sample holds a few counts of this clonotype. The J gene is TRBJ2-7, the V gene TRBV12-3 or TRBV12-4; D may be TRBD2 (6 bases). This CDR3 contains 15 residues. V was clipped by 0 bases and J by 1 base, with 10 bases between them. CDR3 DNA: TGTGCCAGCAGTTTAGCCTCGGGGGTGTCCTACGAGCAGTACTTC. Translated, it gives CASSLASGVSYEQYF.

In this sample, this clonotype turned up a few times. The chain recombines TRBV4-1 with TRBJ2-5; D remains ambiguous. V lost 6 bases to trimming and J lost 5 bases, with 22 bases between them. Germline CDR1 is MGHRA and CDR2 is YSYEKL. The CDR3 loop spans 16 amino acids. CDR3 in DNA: TGCGCCAGCAGAGGACCATCCCGCCCTATTGTGGAGACCCAGTACTTC. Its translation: CASRGPSRPIVETQYF.

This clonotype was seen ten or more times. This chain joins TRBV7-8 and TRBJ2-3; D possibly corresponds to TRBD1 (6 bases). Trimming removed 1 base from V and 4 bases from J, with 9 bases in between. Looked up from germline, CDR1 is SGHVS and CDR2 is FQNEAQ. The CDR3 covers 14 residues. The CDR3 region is CASSLVGGADTQYF. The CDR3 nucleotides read TGTGCCAGCAGCTTAGTTGGGGGCGCAGATACGCAGTATTTT.

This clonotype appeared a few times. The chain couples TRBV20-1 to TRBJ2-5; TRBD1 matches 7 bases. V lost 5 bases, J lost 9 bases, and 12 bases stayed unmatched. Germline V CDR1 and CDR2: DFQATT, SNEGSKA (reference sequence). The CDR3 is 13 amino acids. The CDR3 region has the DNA TGCAGTGCTGGGGTCGGGCCCACAGGGGCCCAGTACTTC. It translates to CSAGVGPTGAQYF.

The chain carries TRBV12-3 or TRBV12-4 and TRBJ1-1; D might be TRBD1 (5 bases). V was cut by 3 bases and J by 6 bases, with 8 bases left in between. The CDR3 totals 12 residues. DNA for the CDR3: TGTGCCAGCAGTTTTGGGGGTGCTGAAGCTTTCTTT. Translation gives CASSFGGAEAFF.

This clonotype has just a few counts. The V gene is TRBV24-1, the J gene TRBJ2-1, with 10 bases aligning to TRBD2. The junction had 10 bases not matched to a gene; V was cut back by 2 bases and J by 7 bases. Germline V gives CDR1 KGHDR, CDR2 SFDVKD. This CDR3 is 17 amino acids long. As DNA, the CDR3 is TGTGCCACCAGTGATTACCGATGGACTAGCGGCAGGAATGAGCAGTTCTTC. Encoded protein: CATSDYRWTSGRNEQFF.

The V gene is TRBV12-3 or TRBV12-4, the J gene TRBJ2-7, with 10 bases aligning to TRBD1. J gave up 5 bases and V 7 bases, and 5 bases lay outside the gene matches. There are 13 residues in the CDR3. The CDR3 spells CASTGTGANEQYF. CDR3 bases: TGTGCCAGCACCGGGACAGGGGCGAACGAGCAGTACTTC.